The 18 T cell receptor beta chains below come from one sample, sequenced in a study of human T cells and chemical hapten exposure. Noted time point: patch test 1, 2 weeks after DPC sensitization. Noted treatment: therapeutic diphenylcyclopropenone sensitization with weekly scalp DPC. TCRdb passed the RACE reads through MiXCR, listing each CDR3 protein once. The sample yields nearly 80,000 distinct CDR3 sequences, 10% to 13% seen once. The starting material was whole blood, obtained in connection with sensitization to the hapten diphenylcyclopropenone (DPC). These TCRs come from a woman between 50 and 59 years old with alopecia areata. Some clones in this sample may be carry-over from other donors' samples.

In nucleotides, the CDR3 is TGTGCCAGCAGCCCAGGACAGGGGTGGACTAACTATGGCTACACCTTC. This codes for CASSPGQGWTNYGYTF. The chain links TRBV6-6 to TRBJ1-2; 9 nucleotides agree with TRBD1. The CDR3 sequence is 16 residues long. Germline trimming cut 6 bases from V and 0 bases from J; bases unmatched to any gene: 8. The germline CDR1 and CDR2 sequences are MNHNY and SVGAGI (reference sequence).

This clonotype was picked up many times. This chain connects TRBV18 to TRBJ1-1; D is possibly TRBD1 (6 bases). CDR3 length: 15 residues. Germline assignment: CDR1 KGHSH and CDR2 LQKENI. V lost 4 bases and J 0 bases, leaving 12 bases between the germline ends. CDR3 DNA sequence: TGTGCCAGCTCACAATTCGGACAGATGAACACTGAAGCTTTCTTT. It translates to CASSQFGQMNTEAFF.

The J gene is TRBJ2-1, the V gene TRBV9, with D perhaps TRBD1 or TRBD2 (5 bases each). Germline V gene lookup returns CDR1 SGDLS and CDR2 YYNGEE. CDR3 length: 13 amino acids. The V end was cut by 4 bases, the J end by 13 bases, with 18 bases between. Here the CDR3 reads CASSPRGERDQFF. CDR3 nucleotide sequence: TGTGCCAGCAGCCCCAGAGGAGAGAGGGACCAGTTCTTC.

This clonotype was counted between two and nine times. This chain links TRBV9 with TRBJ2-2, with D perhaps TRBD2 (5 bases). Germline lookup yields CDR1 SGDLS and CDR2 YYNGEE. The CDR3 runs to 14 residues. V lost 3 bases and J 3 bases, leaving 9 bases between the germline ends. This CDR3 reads CASSAGLYTGELFF. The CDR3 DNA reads TGTGCCAGCAGCGCAGGACTTTACACCGGGGAGCTGTTTTTT.

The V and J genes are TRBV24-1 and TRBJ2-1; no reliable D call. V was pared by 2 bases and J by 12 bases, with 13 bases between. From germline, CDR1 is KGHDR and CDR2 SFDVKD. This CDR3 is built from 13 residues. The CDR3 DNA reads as TGTGCCACCAGTGATTGGCCTGGGTTAGGGCAGTTCTTC. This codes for CATSDWPGLGQFF.

CDR3 loop: CASSDIIRGNEQFF. CDR3 bases: TGTGCCAGCAGTGATATTATCCGGGGGAATGAGCAGTTCTTC. The chain couples TRBV6-1 to TRBJ2-1, with D perhaps matching TRBD2 (6 bases). This CDR3 is built from 14 residues. Trimming took off 3 bases at V and 7 bases at J, with 13 bases between the two ends. The germline V gene has CDR1 MNHNS and CDR2 SASEGT.

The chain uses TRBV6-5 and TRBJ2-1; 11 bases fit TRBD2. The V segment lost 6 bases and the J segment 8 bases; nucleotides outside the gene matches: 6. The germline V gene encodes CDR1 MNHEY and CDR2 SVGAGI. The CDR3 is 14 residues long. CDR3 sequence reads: CASRIAGGPDEQFF. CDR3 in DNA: TGTGCCAGCAGGATAGCGGGAGGGCCGGATGAGCAGTTCTTC.

CDR3 region: CASSRPDGLMGQETQYF. CDR3 nucleotide sequence: TGTGCCAGCAGTCGGCCAGACGGGCTAATGGGGCAAGAGACCCAGTACTTC. The chain carries TRBV6-2 or TRBV6-3 and TRBJ2-5; D gene ambiguous. Germline lookup yields CDR1 MNHEY and CDR2 SVGEGT. The CDR3 runs 17 residues. V was pared by 5 bases and J by 2 bases, with 21 bases between.

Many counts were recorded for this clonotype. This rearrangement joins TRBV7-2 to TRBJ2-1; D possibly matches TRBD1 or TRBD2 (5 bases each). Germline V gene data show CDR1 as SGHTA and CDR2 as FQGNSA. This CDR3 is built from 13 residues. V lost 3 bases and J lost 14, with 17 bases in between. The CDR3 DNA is TGTGCCAGCAGCTTCCCGGGACCCGTGGAAGAGTTCTTC. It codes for CASSFPGPVEEFF.

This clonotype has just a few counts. The CDR3: CASSSFQRTTEAFF. The DNA of the CDR3 is TGTGCCAGCAGTTCCTTCCAAAGGACCACTGAAGCTTTCTTT. The chain has TRBV27 and TRBJ1-1; D call uncertain. This CDR3 has 14 residues. V was shortened by 4 bases and J by 4 bases, with 13 bases between the two germline ends. The germline V gene has CDR1 MNHEY and CDR2 SMNVEV (reference sequence).

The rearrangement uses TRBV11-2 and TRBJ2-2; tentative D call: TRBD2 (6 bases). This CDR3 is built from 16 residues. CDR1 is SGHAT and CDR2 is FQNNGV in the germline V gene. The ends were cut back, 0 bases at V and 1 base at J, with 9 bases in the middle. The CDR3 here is CASSLEAGVNTGELFF. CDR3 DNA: TGTGCCAGCAGCTTAGAAGCGGGCGTGAACACCGGGGAGCTGTTTTTT.

The CDR3: CASGPWQLRETQYF. CDR3 DNA sequence: TGTGCCAGCGGCCCTTGGCAGCTTCGCGAGACCCAGTACTTC. The chain is built from TRBV6-2 or TRBV6-3 and TRBJ2-5; no definite D call. Germline lookup yields CDR1 MNHEY and CDR2 SVGEGT. The CDR3 is made up of 14 amino acids. The V end was cut by 8 bases, the J end by 5 bases, with 18 bases between.

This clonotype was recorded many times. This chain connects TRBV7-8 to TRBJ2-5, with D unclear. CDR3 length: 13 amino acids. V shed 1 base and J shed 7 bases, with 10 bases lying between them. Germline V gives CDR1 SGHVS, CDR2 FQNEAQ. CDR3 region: CASSLVGLGTQYF. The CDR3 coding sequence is TGTGCCAGCAGCTTAGTCGGCCTAGGGACCCAGTACTTC.

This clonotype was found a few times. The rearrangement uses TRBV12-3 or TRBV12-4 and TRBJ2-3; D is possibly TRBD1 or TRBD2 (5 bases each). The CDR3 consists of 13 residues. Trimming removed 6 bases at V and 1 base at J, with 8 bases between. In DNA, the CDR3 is TGTGCCAGCAGAAGGGACGGCACAGATACGCAGTATTTT. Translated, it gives CASRRDGTDTQYF.

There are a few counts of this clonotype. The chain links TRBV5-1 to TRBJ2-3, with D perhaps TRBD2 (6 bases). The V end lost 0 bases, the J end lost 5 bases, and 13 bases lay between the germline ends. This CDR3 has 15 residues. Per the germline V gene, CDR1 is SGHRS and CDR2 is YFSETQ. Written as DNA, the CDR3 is TGCGCCAGCAGCTTGGCTTTAGCGGAGGGAGATACGCAGTATTTT. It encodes CASSLALAEGDTQYF.

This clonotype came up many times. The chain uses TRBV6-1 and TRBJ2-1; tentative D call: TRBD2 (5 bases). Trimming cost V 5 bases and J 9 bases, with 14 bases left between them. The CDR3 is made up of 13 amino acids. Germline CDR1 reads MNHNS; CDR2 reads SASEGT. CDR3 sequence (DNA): TGTGCCAGCAGTCCTAGCAGCCAAGGTGAGCAGTTCTTC. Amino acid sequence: CASSPSSQGEQFF.

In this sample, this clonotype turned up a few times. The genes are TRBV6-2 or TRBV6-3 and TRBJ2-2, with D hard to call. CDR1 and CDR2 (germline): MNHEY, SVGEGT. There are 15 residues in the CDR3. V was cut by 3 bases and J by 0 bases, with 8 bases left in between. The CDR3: CASSYAETNTGELFF. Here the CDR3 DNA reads TGTGCCAGCAGTTATGCCGAGACGAACACCGGGGAGCTGTTTTTT.

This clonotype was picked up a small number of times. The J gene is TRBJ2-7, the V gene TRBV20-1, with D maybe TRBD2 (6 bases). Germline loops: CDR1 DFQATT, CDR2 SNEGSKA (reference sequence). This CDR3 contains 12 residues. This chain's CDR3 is CNAGTTTYEQYF. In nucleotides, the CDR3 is TGCAACGCGGGGACCACGACCTACGAGCAGTACTTC.